The 10 T cell receptor beta chains given below trace back to one sample, sequenced in a study of blood T cell repertoires in COVID-19 (dated by TCRdb to 2020 to 2022). Libraries were constructed by the immunoSEQ multiplex PCR assay. Entries here come from immuneACCESS through TCRdb and include only in-frame sequences with V and J called. Some clones fail to appear in such tables; in the studies checked, an unresolved V gene covers under half of the shortfall, and the cause of the remainder is unknown. For this sample the table gives 390,000 or so clones, of which about 83% were detected only once. The ten largest clonotypes hold approximately 10% of the sample. The sample comprised PBMCs or T cells enriched from blood (not recorded which). The receptors stem from a woman aged 45-65 years who had recovered from COVID-19.

V and J are TRBV5-8 and TRBJ2-7; 10 positions match TRBD1. The CDR3 is 16 amino acids. Germline CDR1 and CDR2: SGHTS and YDEGEE. V shed 4 bases, J shed 1 base, and the junction held 8 bases outside the gene matches. The CDR3 DNA reads TGTGCCAGCAGCACGCAAGGACAGGGGGATTCCTACGAGCAGTACTTC. Translation gives CASSTQGQGDSYEQYF.

The chain carries TRBV5-1 and TRBJ1-2, with unresolved D. Between the trimmed V and J ends, which lost 3 bases and 1 base, there was a span of 10 bases. The CDR3 spans 14 residues. CDR1 and CDR2 (germline): SGHRS, YFSETQ. CDR3 loop: CASSSQTYNYGYTF. DNA of the CDR3: TGCGCCAGCAGCTCTCAGACATATAACTATGGCTACACCTTC.

The chain is built from TRBV2 and TRBJ1-2, with a possible D match to TRBD1 (6 bases). CDR1 is SNHLY and CDR2 is FYNNEI in the germline V gene. The CDR3 runs 15 residues. V lost 8 bases to trimming and J lost 7 bases, with 23 bases between them. The CDR3, as DNA: TGTGCCAGCGGTAGAAGTGTCTCAGGGGATGGTGGCTACACCTTC. Its translation: CASGRSVSGDGGYTF.

The chain couples TRBV5-1 to TRBJ1-4; the match to TRBD1 covers 7 bases. The CDR3 contains 14 residues. Per germline, CDR1 SGHRS and CDR2 YFSETQ. V was pared by 2 bases and J by 7 bases, with 5 bases of the junction left unmatched. For the CDR3, the DNA is TGCGCCAGCAGCTTCCTCGGACAGGCTGAAAAACTGTTTTTT. Encoded protein: CASSFLGQAEKLFF.

V is TRBV6-4 and J is TRBJ2-3; 9 positions match TRBD2. The CDR3 runs 16 residues. The germline V gene has CDR1 MRHNA and CDR2 SNTAGT. J gave up 2 bases and V 2 bases, and 5 bases lay outside the gene matches. CDR3 amino acids: CASSDRGLAYTDTQYF. The DNA for the CDR3 is TGTGCCAGCAGTGACCGGGGACTAGCCTACACAGATACGCAGTATTTT.

The rearrangement uses TRBV6-2 or TRBV6-3 and TRBJ1-5, with D possibly matching TRBD1 (6 bases). The CDR3 covers 17 residues. Germline V gene lookup returns CDR1 MNHEY and CDR2 SVGEGT. The V gene lost 4 bases and the J gene lost 5 bases, with 21 bases spanning the gap. As DNA, the CDR3 is TGTGCCAGCAGTTCCCACATGACAGGCAAGCCTGATCAGCCCCAGCATTTT. It encodes CASSSHMTGKPDQPQHF.

The chain is built from TRBV6-1 and TRBJ2-7, with TRBD1 as a possible D gene (6 bases). V was clipped by 2 bases and J by 9 bases, with 14 bases between them. Per germline, CDR1 MNHNS and CDR2 SASEGT. The CDR3 runs 13 residues. The CDR3 coding sequence is TGTGCCAGCAGTGAAAGGGACATCTTCGGGCAGTACTTC. Its protein is CASSERDIFGQYF.

This clone was found once. V and J are TRBV3-1 (or the pseudogene TRBV3-2) and TRBJ2-1; the match to TRBD2 covers 9 bases. Germline lookup yields CDR1 LGHDT and CDR2 YNNKEL (reference sequence). The CDR3 runs to 17 residues. V was pared by 0 bases and J by 10 bases, with 13 bases of the junction left unmatched. CDR3 DNA sequence: TGTGCCAGCAGCCAAGATTTGGCGGGGGGGCCTGCGGGCGAGCAGTTCTTC. This codes for CASSQDLAGGPAGEQFF.

The CDR3 DNA reads TGTGCCAGCACCCCGACAGGAAATCTGAATGAGCAGTTCTTC. Amino acid sequence: CASTPTGNLNEQFF. The chain couples TRBV7-2 to TRBJ2-1; possible D gene TRBD1, 6 bases. Per the germline V gene, CDR1 is SGHTA and CDR2 is FQGNSA. V was clipped by 7 bases and J by 7 bases, with 17 bases between them. This CDR3 contains 14 residues.

This clone was seen only a few times. The chain combines TRBV5-1 with TRBJ1-6; the match to TRBD1 covers 11 bases. From germline, CDR1 is SGHRS and CDR2 YFSETQ. The ends lost 3 bases at V and 7 bases at J; junction bases unmatched: 3. The CDR3 extends over 15 amino acids. CDR3: CASSSGDRGNSPLHF. The CDR3 nucleotides are TGCGCCAGCAGCTCGGGGGACAGGGGGAATTCACCCCTCCACTTT.